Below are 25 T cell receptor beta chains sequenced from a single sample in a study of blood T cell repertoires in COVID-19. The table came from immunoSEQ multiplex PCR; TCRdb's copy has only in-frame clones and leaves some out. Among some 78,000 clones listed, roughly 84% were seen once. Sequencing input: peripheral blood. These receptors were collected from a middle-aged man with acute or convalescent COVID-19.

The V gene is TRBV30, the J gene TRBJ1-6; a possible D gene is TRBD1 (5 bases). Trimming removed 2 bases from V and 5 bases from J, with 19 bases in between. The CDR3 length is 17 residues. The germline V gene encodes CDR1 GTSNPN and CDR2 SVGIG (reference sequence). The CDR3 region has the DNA TGTGCCTGGAGTATCGTGGCCCCCATGGGGCATAATTCACCCCTCCACTTT. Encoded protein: CAWSIVAPMGHNSPLHF.

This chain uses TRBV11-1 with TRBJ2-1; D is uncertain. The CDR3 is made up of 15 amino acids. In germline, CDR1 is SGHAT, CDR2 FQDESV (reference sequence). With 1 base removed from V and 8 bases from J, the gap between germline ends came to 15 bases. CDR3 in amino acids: CASSLDPIKADEQFF. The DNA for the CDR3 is TGTGCCAGCAGCTTAGACCCGATTAAGGCGGATGAGCAGTTCTTC. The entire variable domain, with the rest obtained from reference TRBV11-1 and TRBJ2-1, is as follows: EAEVAQSPRYKITEKSQAVAFWCDPISGHATLYWYRQILGQGPELLVQFQDESVVDDSQLPKDRFSAERLKGVDSTLKIQPAELGDSAMYLCASSLDPIKADEQFFGPGTRLTVL.

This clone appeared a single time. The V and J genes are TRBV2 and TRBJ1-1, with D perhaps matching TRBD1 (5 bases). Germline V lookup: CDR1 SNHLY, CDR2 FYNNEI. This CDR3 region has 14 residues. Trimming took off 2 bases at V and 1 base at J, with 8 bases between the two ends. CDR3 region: CASSEQGPNTEAFF. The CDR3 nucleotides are TGTGCCAGCAGTGAACAGGGCCCGAACACTGAAGCTTTCTTT. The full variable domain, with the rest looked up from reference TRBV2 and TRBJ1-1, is EPEVTQTPSHQVTQMGQEVILRCVPISNHLYFYWYRQILGQKVEFLVSFYNNEISEKSEIFDDQFSVERPDGSNFTLKIRSTKLEDSAMYFCASSEQGPNTEAFFGQGTRLTVV.

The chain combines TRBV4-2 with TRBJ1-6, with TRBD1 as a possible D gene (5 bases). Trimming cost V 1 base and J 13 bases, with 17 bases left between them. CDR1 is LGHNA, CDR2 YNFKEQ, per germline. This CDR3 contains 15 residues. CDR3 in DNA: TGTGCCAGCAGCCAAGCGGGGGTCGCTATAATGCCCCTCCACTTT. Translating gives CASSQAGVAIMPLHF.

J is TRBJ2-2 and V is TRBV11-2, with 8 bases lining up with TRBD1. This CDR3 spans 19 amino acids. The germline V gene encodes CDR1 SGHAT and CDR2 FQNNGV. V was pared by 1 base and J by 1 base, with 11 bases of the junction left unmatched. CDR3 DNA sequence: TGTGCCAGCAGCTTAGTACTCCGGCGGACAGGGTTGAACACCGGGGAGCTGTTTTTT. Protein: CASSLVLRRTGLNTGELFF.

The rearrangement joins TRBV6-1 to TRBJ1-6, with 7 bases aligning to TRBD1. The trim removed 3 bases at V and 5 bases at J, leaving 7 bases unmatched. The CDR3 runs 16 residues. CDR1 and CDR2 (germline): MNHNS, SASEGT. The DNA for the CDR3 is TGTGCCAGCAGTGATTGGGACAGATCCCATAATTCACCCCTCCACTTT. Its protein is CASSDWDRSHNSPLHF.

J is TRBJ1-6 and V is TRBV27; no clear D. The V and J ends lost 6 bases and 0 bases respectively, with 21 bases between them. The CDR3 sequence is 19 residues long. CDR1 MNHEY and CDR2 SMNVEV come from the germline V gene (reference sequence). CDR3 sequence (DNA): TGTGCCAGCAGAGGACCCAACTCGGGGTTAGGCTCCTATAATTCACCCCTCCACTTT. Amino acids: CASRGPNSGLGSYNSPLHF.

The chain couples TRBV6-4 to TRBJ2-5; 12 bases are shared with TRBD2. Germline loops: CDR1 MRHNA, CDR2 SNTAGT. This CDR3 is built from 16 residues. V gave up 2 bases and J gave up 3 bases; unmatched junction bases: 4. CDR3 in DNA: TGTGCCAGCAGTGACCCCACTAGCGGGGGGAAAGAGACCCAGTACTTC. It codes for CASSDPTSGGKETQYF.

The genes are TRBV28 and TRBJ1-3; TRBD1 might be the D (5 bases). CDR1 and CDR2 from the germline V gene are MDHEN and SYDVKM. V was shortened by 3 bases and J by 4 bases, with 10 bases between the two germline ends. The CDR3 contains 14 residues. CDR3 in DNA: TGTGCCAGCAGTTTTCAGGGAAAGGGAAACACCATATATTTT. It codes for CASSFQGKGNTIYF. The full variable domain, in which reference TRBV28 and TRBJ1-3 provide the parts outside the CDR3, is DVKVTQSSRYLVKRTGEKVFLECVQDMDHENMFWYRQDPGLGLRLIYFSYDVKMKEKGDIPEGYSVSREKKERFSLILESASTNQTSMYLCASSFQGKGNTIYFGEGSWLTVV.

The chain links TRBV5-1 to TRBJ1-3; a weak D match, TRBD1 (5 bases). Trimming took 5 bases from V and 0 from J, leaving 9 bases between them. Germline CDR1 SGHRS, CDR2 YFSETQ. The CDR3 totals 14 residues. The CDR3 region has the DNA TGCGCCAGCAGAGAACAGGACTCTGGAAACACCATATATTTT. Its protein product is CASREQDSGNTIYF.

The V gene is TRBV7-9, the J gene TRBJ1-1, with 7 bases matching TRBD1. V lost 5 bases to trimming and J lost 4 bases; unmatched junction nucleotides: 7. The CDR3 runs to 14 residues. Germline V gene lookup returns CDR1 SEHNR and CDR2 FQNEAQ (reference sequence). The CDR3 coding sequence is TGTGCCAGCAGCCACGGACAGGAGGGCACTGAAGCTTTCTTT. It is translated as CASSHGQEGTEAFF.

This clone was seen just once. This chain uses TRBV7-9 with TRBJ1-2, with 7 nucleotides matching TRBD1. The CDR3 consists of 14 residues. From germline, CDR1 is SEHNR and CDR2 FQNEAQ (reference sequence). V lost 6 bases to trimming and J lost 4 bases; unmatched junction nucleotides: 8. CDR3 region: CASRLTGDSYGYTF. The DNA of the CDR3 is TGTGCCAGCAGACTAACAGGGGACTCCTATGGCTACACCTTC.

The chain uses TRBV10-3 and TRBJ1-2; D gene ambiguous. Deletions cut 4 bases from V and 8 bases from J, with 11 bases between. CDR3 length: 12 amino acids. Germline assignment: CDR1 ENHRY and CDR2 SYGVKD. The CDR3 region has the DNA TGTGCCATCAGTGCGGGAGAGAGCGGCTACACCTTC. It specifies CAISAGESGYTF.

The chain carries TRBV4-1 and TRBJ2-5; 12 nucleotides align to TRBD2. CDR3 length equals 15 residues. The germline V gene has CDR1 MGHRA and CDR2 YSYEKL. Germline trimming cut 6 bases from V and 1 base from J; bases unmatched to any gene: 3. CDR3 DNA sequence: TGCGCCAGCAGTCTAGCGGGAGGGCTCCAAGAGACCCAGTACTTC. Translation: CASSLAGGLQETQYF.

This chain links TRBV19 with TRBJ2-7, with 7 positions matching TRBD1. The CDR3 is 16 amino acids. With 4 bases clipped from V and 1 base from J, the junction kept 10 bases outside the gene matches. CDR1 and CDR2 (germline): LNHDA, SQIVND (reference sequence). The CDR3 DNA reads TGTGCCAGTAGTACTAGACAGGGAAGGCGATCCTACGAGCAGTACTTC. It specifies CASSTRQGRRSYEQYF. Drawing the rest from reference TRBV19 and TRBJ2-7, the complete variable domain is DGGITQSPKYLFRKEGQNVTLSCEQNLNHDAMYWYRQDPGQGLRLIYYSQIVNDFQKGDIAEGYSVSREKKESFPLTVTSAQKNPTAFYLCASSTRQGRRSYEQYFGPGTRLTVT.

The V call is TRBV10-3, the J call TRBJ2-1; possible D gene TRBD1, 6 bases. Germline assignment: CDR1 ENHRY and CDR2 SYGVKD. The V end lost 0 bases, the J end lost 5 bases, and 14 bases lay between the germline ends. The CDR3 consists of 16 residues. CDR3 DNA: TGTGCCATCAGTGAGTCGGGGGCTGGGCGAAACAATGAGCAGTTCTTC. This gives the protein CAISESGAGRNNEQFF.

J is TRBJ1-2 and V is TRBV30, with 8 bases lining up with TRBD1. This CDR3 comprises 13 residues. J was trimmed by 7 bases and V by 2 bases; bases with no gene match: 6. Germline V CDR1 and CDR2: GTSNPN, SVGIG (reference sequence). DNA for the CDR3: TGTGCCTGGAGTCGGGACAGGACAGGTGGCTACACCTTC. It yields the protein CAWSRDRTGGYTF.

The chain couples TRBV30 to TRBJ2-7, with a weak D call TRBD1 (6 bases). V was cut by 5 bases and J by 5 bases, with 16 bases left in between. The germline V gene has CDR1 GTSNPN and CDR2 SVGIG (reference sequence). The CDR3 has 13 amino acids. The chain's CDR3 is CAWQGKGLDEQYF. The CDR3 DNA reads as TGTGCCTGGCAGGGGAAGGGCCTAGACGAGCAGTACTTC.

CDR3 in amino acids: CASSQGQLSEAFF. CDR3 DNA sequence: TGTGCCAGCAGCCAGGGGCAGTTGTCTGAAGCTTTCTTT. The chain couples TRBV9 to TRBJ1-1; a weak D match, TRBD1 (6 bases). The CDR3 is 13 amino acids. Trimming took 4 bases from V and 6 from J, leaving 13 bases between them. Germline V gene lookup returns CDR1 SGDLS and CDR2 YYNGEE.

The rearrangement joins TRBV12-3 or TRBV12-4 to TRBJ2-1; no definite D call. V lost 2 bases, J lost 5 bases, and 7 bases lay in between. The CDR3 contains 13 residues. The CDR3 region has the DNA TGTGCCAGCAGTTTAAAACTAAACAATGAGCAGTTCTTC. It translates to CASSLKLNNEQFF.

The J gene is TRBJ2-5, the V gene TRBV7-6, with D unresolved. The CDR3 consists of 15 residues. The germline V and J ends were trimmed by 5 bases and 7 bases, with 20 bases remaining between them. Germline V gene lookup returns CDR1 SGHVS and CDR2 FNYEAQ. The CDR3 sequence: CASSDPYVSRTTQYF. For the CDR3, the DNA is TGTGCCAGCAGCGATCCCTACGTTTCACGTACGACCCAGTACTTC.

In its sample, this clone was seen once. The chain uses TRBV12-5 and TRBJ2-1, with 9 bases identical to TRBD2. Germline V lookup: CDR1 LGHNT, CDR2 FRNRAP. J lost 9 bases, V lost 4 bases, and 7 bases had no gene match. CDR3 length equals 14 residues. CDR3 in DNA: TGTGCTAGTGGTTCGGCGGGAGGGTTCGGTGAGCAGTTCTTC. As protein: CASGSAGGFGEQFF.

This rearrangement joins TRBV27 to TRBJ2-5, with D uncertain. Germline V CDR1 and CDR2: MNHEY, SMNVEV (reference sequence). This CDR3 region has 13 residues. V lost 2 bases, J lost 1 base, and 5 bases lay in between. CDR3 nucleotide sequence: TGTGCCAGCAGTTTACGCAGCCAAGAGACCCAGTACTTC. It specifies CASSLRSQETQYF.

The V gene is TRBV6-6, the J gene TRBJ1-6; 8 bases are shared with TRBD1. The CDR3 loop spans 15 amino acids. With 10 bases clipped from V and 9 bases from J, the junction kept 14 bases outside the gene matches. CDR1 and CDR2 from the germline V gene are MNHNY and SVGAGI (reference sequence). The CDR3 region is CATQFRAGGSSPLHF. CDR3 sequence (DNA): TGTGCCACCCAATTTCGGGCAGGGGGCTCTTCACCCCTCCACTTT.

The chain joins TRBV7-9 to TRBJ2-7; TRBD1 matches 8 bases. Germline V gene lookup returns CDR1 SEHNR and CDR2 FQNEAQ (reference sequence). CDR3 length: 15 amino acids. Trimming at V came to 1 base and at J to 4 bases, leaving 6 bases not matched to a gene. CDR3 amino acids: CASSLGDRSSYEQYF. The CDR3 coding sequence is TGTGCCAGCAGCTTAGGGGACAGGTCTTCGTACGAGCAGTACTTC.